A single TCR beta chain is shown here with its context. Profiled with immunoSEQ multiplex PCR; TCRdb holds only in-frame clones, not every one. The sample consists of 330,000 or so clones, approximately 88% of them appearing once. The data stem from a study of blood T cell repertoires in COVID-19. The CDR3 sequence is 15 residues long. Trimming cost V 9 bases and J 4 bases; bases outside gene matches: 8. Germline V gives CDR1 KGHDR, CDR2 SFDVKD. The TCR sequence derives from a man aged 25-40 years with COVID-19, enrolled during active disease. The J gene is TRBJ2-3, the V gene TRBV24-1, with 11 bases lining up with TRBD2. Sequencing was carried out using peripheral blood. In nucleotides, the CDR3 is TGTGCCACCTCGGGACTAGCGGTCCAGCCAGATACGCAGTATTTT. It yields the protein CATSGLAVQPDTQYF.